The clone carrying this TCR beta chain was found many times. Its antigen is still unknown. In germline, CDR1 is SGHRS, CDR2 YFSETQ. The CDR3 runs to 17 residues. V trimming: 4 bases; J trimming: 4 bases; junction bases outside the gene matches: 8. TCRalpha and TCRbeta libraries used 5'RACE with constant-segment primers and UMIs. MiXCR was run by TCRdb on the 5' RACE reads, yielding one entry per CDR3 protein. Here the sample spans under 250,000 distinct CDR3 sequences, about 16% being singletons. The data stem from a study of T-cell memory formation after mild COVID-19. About the research overall: TCR clustering was largely donor specific.

Study conclusions and caveats: Confirmation was lacking for SARS-CoV-2 specificity of second-wave clones that peaked on day 37. CD4/CD8 balance held among clones contracting day 15 to 85, and later expanders leaned CD4+.

Sequenced input: PBMCs or a T cell subset sorted from them (not recorded which). The clonotype originates from an adult woman who had mild COVID-19 (a few samples of this study predate the infection). Cell type and time point are not known. V gene TRBV5-1 combines with J gene TRBJ2-1, with 13 bases aligning to TRBD2. The CDR3 reads CASSNGLAGVGYNEQFF. CDR3 nucleotides: TGCGCCAGCAGCAACGGACTAGCGGGAGTAGGTTACAATGAGCAGTTCTTC.